A selection of T cell receptor beta chains follows, all from one sample in a study of T-cell reconstitution after alpha-beta-depleted transplantation in children. TCRdb used MiXCR to reprocess the PCR reads, holding one entry per CDR3 protein. The sample yields 240,000 or so distinct CDR3 sequences, 12% seen once. This material consisted of PBMCs from the stem cell graft donor, taken from the stem cell graft. Every receptor here comes from a human donor who donated a stem cell graft to a child with acute lymphoblastic leukemia. Each CDR3 is given with its conserved first and last residue. The D gene is left open where the match is weak. A row's size may be missing; if present it is once, few, many or a size class.

>TRBD2|many|TRBJ2-3|TRBV15
TGTGCCACCAGCAGACGACTAGCGGGACGCCTTAGCACAGATACGCAGTATTTT
CATSRRLAGRLSTDTQYF
>TRBD1|many|TRBJ1-2|TRBV7-8
TGTGCCAGCAGCCAGGGGACAGCGAACTATGGCTACACCTTC
CASSQGTANYGYTF
>-|few|TRBJ2-3|TRBV7-2
TGTGCCAGCAGCGCCCCCCCAGCGCAGTATTTT
CASSAPPAQYF
>TRBD1|-|TRBJ2-2|TRBV28
TGTGCCAGCAGGTCGACCGGGACAGGGGGAATGGAGGAGCTGTTTTTT
CASRSTGTGGMEELFF
>-|few|TRBJ1-6|TRBV7-2
TGTGCCAGCAGCTTAGGGCAGAATTCACCCCTCCACTTT
CASSLGQNSPLHF
>-|many|TRBJ2-5|TRBV20-1
TGCAGTGCCGAGGGGTATCAAGAGACCCAGTACTTC
CSAEGYQETQYF
>TRBD1|many|TRBJ2-3|TRBV6-2/TRBV6-3
TGTGCCAGCAGCCAACCTCCGGACAGGCCCACAGATACGCAGTATTTT
CASSQPPDRPTDTQYF
>-|many|TRBJ1-2|TRBV29-1
TGCAGCGTTGTGGGGGAGGACGGCTGCTACACCTTC
CSVVGEDGCYTF
>TRBD1|many|TRBJ2-3|TRBV7-9
TGTGCCAGCAGCTTGAGACGGGACAGGAGGGTGTCAGATACGCAGTATTTT
CASSLRRDRRVSDTQYF
>-|many|TRBJ1-1|TRBV11-2
TGTGCCAGCAGCCCCAGAAAAGACAAGCCTTTGAACACTGAAGCTTTCTTT
CASSPRKDKPLNTEAFF
>-|-|TRBJ2-2|TRBV27
TGTGTCAGCAGTTCTTACACCGGGGAGCTGTTTTTT
CVSSSYTGELFF
>TRBD2|many|TRBJ2-2|TRBV5-1
TGCGCCAGCAGCTTGGTCGGACTAGCGAACACCGGGGAGCTGTTTTTT
CASSLVGLANTGELFF
>-|-|TRBJ2-7|TRBV6-2/TRBV6-3
TGTGCCAGCATTGACTCCTCCTACGAGCAGTACTTC
CASIDSSYEQYF
>-|many|TRBJ2-5|TRBV6-1
TGTGCCAGCAGTGAAAGGGGGGAAGTGAGAGAGACCCAGTACTTC
CASSERGEVRETQYF
>-|many|TRBJ1-6|TRBV7-2
TGTGCCAGCAACGACTCTAGCGGGTCACCCCTCCACTTT
CASNDSSGSPLHF
>-|many|TRBJ1-5|TRBV7-8
TGTGCCAGCAGCTTAGTGTTTCAGCCCCAGCATTTT
CASSLVFQPQHF
>-|many|TRBJ2-7|TRBV20-1
TGCAGTGCTAGATTACAGGGTGATTCCTACGAGCAGTACTTC
CSARLQGDSYEQYF
>TRBD1|-|TRBJ2-5|TRBV30
TGTGCCTGGATTAGGGACAGGGGGGAACAAGAGACCCAGTACTTC
CAWIRDRGEQETQYF
>TRBD2|many|TRBJ2-7|TRBV9
TGTGCCAGCAGCGGCCTAGCGGGAGGTCCCTACGAGCAGTACTTC
CASSGLAGGPYEQYF
>-|many|TRBJ2-1|TRBV3-1
TGTGCCAGCAGCCCGACAGGCTCGCATGAGCAGTTCTTC
CASSPTGSHEQFF
>TRBD2|once|TRBJ2-1|TRBV20-1
TGCAGTGCTAGAGTGCTAGCGGGAGGTTCTCCGGGTAATGAGCAGTTCTTC
CSARVLAGGSPGNEQFF
>-|many|TRBJ2-7|TRBV7-9
TGTGCCAGCAGCAAACAGGGCTACGAGCAGTACTTC
CASSKQGYEQYF
>-|-|TRBJ1-2|TRBV20-1
TGCAGTGCTAGCAGCTTGACCGCTTTAGATCATGGCTACACCTTC
CSASSLTALDHGYTF
>-|many|TRBJ1-5|TRBV6-1
TGTGCCAGCAGGCGGGGCAGGGATGTTCAGCCCCAGCATTTT
CASRRGRDVQPQHF
>-|many|TRBJ1-2|TRBV28
TGTGCCAGCAGTCTTCGACAGACGAATGGCTACACCTTC
CASSLRQTNGYTF
>-|many|TRBJ2-2|TRBV4-2
TGTGCCAGCAGCCAGAGACTGACCGCCGGGGGTGCCGGGGAGCTGTTTTTT
CASSQRLTAGGAGELFF
>-|many|TRBJ1-6|TRBV6-5
TGTGCCAGCAGTTACGGGCCCACGGGGTCACCCCTCCACTTT
CASSYGPTGSPLHF
>-|many|TRBJ1-6|TRBV7-6
TGTGCCAGCAGCTTAGGTCCTAGTTCACCCCTCCACTTT
CASSLGPSSPLHF
>-|-|TRBJ2-5|TRBV19
TGTGCCAGTAGTAGTTTCGTGGCGGTGCAAGAGACCCAGTACTTC
CASSSFVAVQETQYF
>TRBD1|-|TRBJ2-4|TRBV6-2/TRBV6-3
TGTGCCAGCAGTTACTACGGGACAGGGGCCAAAAACATTCAGTACTTC
CASSYYGTGAKNIQYF
>-|many|TRBJ2-1|TRBV29-1
TGCAGCGTTCCTATTCGGAGTCAGCCCAATGAGCAGTTCTTC
CSVPIRSQPNEQFF
>-|many|TRBJ1-5|TRBV6-2/TRBV6-3
TGTGCCAGCAGTTACCCAGACAGCTCGGATCAGCCCCAGCATTTT
CASSYPDSSDQPQHF
>-|many|TRBJ2-7|TRBV7-9
TGTGCCAGCAGCCTTCGTTCGGGACCCAACTTCTACGAGCAGTACTTC
CASSLRSGPNFYEQYF
>-|-|TRBJ1-1|TRBV13
TGTGCCAGCAGTCCGACTTTGACCACTGAAGCTTTCTTT
CASSPTLTTEAFF
>TRBD2|many|TRBJ2-3|TRBV7-2
TGTGCCAGCAGCTTGATGGGGGCTAGCGGGCTCACAGATACGCAGTATTTT
CASSLMGASGLTDTQYF
>-|many|TRBJ1-6|TRBV28
TGTGCCAGCAGTTTATGGGAATCACCCCTCCACTTT
CASSLWESPLHF
>-|many|TRBJ2-1|TRBV29-1
TGCAGCGTTACTGAGGTAGCAGCCTACAATGAGCAGTTCTTC
CSVTEVAAYNEQFF
>-|many|TRBJ1-4|TRBV5-5
TGTGCCAGCAGCTTGTTAGAGTATGTGCGTCTCGACGAAAAACTGTTTTTT
CASSLLEYVRLDEKLFF
>TRBD2|few|TRBJ2-7|TRBV6-2/TRBV6-3
TGTGCCAGCAGTACAACTAGCGGGGTCCTATACGAGCAGTACTTC
CASSTTSGVLYEQYF
>-|many|TRBJ2-7|TRBV5-1
TGCGCCAGCAGCCGTGATGGGGGGTTCAGTGGTTACGAGCAGTACTTC
CASSRDGGFSGYEQYF
>TRBD1|few|TRBJ2-5|TRBV11-2
TGTGCCAGCAGCTTCGACAGGGCGACCCAGTACTTC
CASSFDRATQYF
>-|many|TRBJ1-2|TRBV20-1
TGCAGTGCTAACACTGGCTACACCTTC
CSANTGYTF
>TRBD1|many|TRBJ2-7|TRBV10-3
TGTGCCATCAGTGAGCTAGGGACAGACTCCTACGAGCAGTACTTC
CAISELGTDSYEQYF
>-|-|TRBJ2-1|TRBV29-1
TGCAGCGTTGAAGGGGAACCGTGGCTAGCTCATGAGCAGTTCTTC
CSVEGEPWLAHEQFF
>-|many|TRBJ1-1|TRBV12-3/TRBV12-4
TGTGCCAGTCTCAGGGACATGAACACTGAAGCTTTCTTT
CASLRDMNTEAFF